The clone carrying this TCR beta chain was seen a few times. Its antigen is not known. The data are from a study of T cell repertoires in cytomegalovirus infection. Trimming cost V 2 bases and J 2 bases; bases outside gene matches: 3. The CDR3 spans 13 residues. CDR1 is GTSNPN, CDR2 SVGIG, per germline (reference sequence). Regarding the study as a whole: Individuals carrying CMV plus the relevant HLA were identified by cumulative frequency of public TCR beta families. In two of eight donors, the top clonotype was HLA-C-restricted CMV-specific.

In TCRdb, the reads were re-called with MiXCR into one record per CDR3 protein. The table lists nearly 550,000 distinct CDR3 sequences, 15% to 20% of them singletons. The V call is TRBV30, the J call TRBJ2-7; TRBD1 matches 7 bases. The sequenced sample was CD8+ T cells from PBMCs. This receptor was identified in a human donor in good health (CMV status not recorded). Some clones in this sample may be carry-over from other donors' samples. The CDR3 protein is CAWSTGTAYEQYF. CDR3 DNA sequence: TGTGCCTGGAGTACCGGGACAGCCTACGAGCAGTACTTC.